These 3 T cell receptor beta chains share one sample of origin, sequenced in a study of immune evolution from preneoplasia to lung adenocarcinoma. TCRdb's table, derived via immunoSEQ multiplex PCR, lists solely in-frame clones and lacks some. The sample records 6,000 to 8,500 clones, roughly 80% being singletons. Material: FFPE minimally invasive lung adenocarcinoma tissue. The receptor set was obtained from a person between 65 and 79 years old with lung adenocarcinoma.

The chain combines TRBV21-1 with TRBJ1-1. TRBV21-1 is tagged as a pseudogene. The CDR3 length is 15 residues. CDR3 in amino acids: CASSPRADMNTEAFF. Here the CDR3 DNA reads TGTGCCAGCAGCCCCCGGGCGGATATGAACACTGAAGCTTTCTTT.

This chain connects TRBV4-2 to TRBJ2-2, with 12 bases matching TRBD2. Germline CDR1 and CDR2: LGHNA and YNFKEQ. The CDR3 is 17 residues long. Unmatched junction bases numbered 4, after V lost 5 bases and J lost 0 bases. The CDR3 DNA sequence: TGTGCCAGCAGCTCCCGGACTAGCGGGACGAACACCGGGGAGCTGTTTTTT. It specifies CASSSRTSGTNTGELFF.

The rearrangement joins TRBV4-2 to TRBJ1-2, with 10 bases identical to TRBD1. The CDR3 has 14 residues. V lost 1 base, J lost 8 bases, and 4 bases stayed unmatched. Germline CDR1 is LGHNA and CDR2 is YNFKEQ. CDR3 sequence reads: CASSQGTGGVGYTF. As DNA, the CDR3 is TGTGCCAGCAGCCAAGGGACAGGGGGAGTCGGCTACACCTTC.